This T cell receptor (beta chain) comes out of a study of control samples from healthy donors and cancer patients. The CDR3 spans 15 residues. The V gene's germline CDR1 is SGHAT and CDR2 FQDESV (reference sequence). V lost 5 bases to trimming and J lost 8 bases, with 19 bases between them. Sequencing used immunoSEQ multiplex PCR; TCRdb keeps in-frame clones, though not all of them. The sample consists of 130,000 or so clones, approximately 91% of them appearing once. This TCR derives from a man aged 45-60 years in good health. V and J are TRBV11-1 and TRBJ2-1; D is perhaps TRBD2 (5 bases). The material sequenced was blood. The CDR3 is CASSSIGVDRDEQFF. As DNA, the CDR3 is TGTGCCAGCAGCAGCATCGGGGTCGATCGGGATGAGCAGTTCTTC.